The present T cell receptor (beta chain) was sequenced within a study of T cells after posttransplantation cyclophosphamide. This table comes from immunoSEQ multiplex PCR, and its TCRdb copy is limited to in-frame clones, with some not included. The sample contains about 12,000 clones, none of them singletons. Cyclophosphamide on days +3 and +4 followed busulfan-fludarabine conditioning and a marrow graft. Whole-study findings and limits: Recipient CMV seropositivity and CMV reactivation strongly tracked TRB clonality. Donor CD8+ memory clones often dominated recipient blood repertoires at later times.

This clone was observed many times. Its antigen is not known. Source: PBMCs, taken after allogeneic stem cell transplant with posttransplant cyclophosphamide. The TCR comes from a female patient aged 35-55 years who received an allogeneic stem cell transplant from a related donor, was CMV-positive, and had acute GVHD only. The T cells may come from the graft donor.

Here the CDR3 reads CASSPQNVQETQYF. In DNA form, the CDR3 reads TGTGCCAGCTCACCGCAGAACGTACAAGAGACCCAGTACTTC. J is TRBJ2-5 and V is TRBV18; D not resolved. The CDR3 loop spans 14 amino acids. V lost 3 bases, J lost 2 bases, and 10 bases lay in between. CDR1 is KGHSH, CDR2 LQKENI, per germline.